These 28 T cell receptor beta chains originate from one sample sequenced in a study of T-cell reconstitution after alpha-beta-depleted transplantation in children. The library targeted TCRbeta and was prepared with unique molecular identifiers. A single record per CDR3 protein comes from TCRdb applying MiXCR to the PCR reads. The table lists around 16,000 distinct CDR3 sequences, roughly 7.8% of them singletons. This specimen consisted of PBMCs, mostly from graft donor cells, obtained 60 days after TCRalphabeta/CD19-depleted stem cell transplant. These receptors all stem from a boy in the first two years of life who had a stem cell transplant for Wiskott-Aldrich syndrome, so the T cells may come from the graft donor.

This clonotype was recorded at least ten times. The CDR3 is CAWSRSYEQYF. The CDR3, as DNA: TGTGCCTGGAGTCGTAGCTACGAGCAGTACTTC. The chain is built from TRBV30 and TRBJ2-7; D gene unclear. Germline CDR1 is GTSNPN and CDR2 is SVGIG (reference sequence). The CDR3 is 11 amino acids. Trimming took 2 bases from V and 3 from J, leaving 5 bases between them.

By its share, this clonotype is medium-sized. The gene calls are TRBV12-3 or TRBV12-4 and TRBJ1-1; tentative D call: TRBD1 (6 bases). With 7 bases removed from V and 8 bases from J, the gap between germline ends came to 17 bases. The CDR3 covers 13 residues. For the CDR3, the DNA is TGTGCCAGCACCTTGGGGGGGCAGTCCGAAGCTTTCTTT. Translating gives CASTLGGQSEAFF.

This clonotype was seen many times. The chain couples TRBV9 to TRBJ2-1, with unresolved D. The germline V gene encodes CDR1 SGDLS and CDR2 YYNGEE. This CDR3 region has 16 residues. Deletions cut 0 bases from V and 0 bases from J, with 10 bases between. For the CDR3, the DNA is TGTGCCAGCAGCGTAGCGGTAGCCCCCTCCTACAATGAGCAGTTCTTC. Amino acid sequence: CASSVAVAPSYNEQFF.

This rearrangement joins TRBV7-9 to TRBJ1-2, with D uncertain. The CDR3 is made up of 12 amino acids. The germline CDR1 and CDR2 sequences are SEHNR and FQNEAQ (reference sequence). V gave up 0 bases and J gave up 8 bases, with 7 bases separating them. The CDR3, as DNA: TGTGCCAGCAGCTTAGCGGGTTTCGGCTACACCTTC. Protein: CASSLAGFGYTF.

Only a few counts were recorded for this clonotype. The gene calls are TRBV20-1 and TRBJ1-5; D remains unclear. Per germline, CDR1 DFQATT and CDR2 SNEGSKA (reference sequence). V was trimmed by 6 bases and J by 1 base, leaving 10 bases between them. The CDR3 contains 13 residues. The CDR3 here is CSARRGSNQPQHF. The CDR3 DNA is TGCAGTGCCCGACGTGGGAGCAATCAGCCCCAGCATTTT.

This clonotype was seen repeatedly, ten times or more. Sequence at one end of the junction differs from germline and may be a read error. The rearrangement uses TRBV7-9 and TRBJ2-5; D possibly uses TRBD1 or TRBD2 (5 bases each). This CDR3 spans 16 amino acids. Germline CDR1 reads SEHNR; CDR2 reads FQNEAQ (reference sequence). In nucleotides, the CDR3 is TGTGCCAGCAGCTTAGAGGGGCCGGGACGGCAAGTGACCCAGTACTTC. Amino acids: CASSLEGPGRQVTQYF.

At least ten counts were recorded for this clonotype. The J gene is TRBJ1-4, the V gene TRBV28; tentatively, D is TRBD1 (5 bases). Trimming stripped 6 bases from V and 4 bases from J, with 18 bases between. This CDR3 contains 16 residues. Germline V CDR1 and CDR2: MDHEN, SYDVKM. CDR3 residues: CASSTDGHRFNEKLFF. CDR3 DNA sequence: TGTGCCAGCAGCACGGACGGACACCGTTTTAATGAAAAACTGTTTTTT.

This clonotype occurred many times. The J gene is TRBJ2-5, the V gene TRBV5-4; possible D gene TRBD1, 5 bases. The V end lost 2 bases, the J end lost 5 bases, and 19 bases lay between the germline ends. The CDR3 loop spans 16 amino acids. Germline V gene sequence: CDR1 SGHNT, CDR2 YYREEE (reference sequence). The CDR3 here is CASSFDQGLVGETQYF. In DNA form, the CDR3 reads TGTGCCAGCAGCTTTGACCAGGGTCTTGTTGGGGAGACCCAGTACTTC.

In this sample, this clonotype turned up many times. V is TRBV20-1 and J is TRBJ2-3; 7 bases map to TRBD2. Germline trimming cut 6 bases from V and 2 bases from J; bases unmatched to any gene: 8. The CDR3 totals 14 residues. From germline, CDR1 is DFQATT and CDR2 SNEGSKA (reference sequence). In DNA, the CDR3 is TGCAGTGCAGACTTAGCGGGTTCCACAGATACGCAGTATTTT. Translating gives CSADLAGSTDTQYF.

This clonotype has ten or more counts. This chain connects TRBV20-1 to TRBJ1-1; a possible D gene is TRBD1 (5 bases). The CDR3 runs 14 residues. Germline CDR1 reads DFQATT; CDR2 reads SNEGSKA (reference sequence). V was pared by 3 bases and J by 1 base, with 12 bases between. The CDR3 sequence: CSARREGSNTEAFF. CDR3 sequence (DNA): TGCAGTGCTAGGAGGGAGGGGTCGAACACTGAAGCTTTCTTT.

This clonotype was detected many times. This sequence joins TRBV5-6 and TRBJ2-3; TRBD1 matches 10 bases. The ends lost 4 bases at V and 3 bases at J; junction bases unmatched: 5. CDR1 SGHDT and CDR2 YYEEEE come from the germline V gene. The CDR3 length is 15 residues. Here the CDR3 DNA reads TGTGCCAGCAGCGGGACAGGGGTTGGGACAGATACGCAGTATTTT. This encodes CASSGTGVGTDTQYF.

This clonotype counts as medium-sized. This chain joins TRBV24-1 and TRBJ2-1; possible D gene TRBD2, 6 bases. Trimming left V 7 bases short and J 10 bases short, with 10 bases between. This CDR3 is 11 amino acids long. Germline CDR1 KGHDR, CDR2 SFDVKD. The CDR3 loop is CATSRLVEQFF. CDR3 nucleotide sequence: TGTGCCACCAGCCGACTAGTCGAGCAGTTCTTC.

In its sample, this clonotype was seen many times. V and J are TRBV12-3 or TRBV12-4 and TRBJ1-1; D perhaps matches TRBD1 (6 bases). Between the trimmed V and J ends, which lost 8 bases and 11 bases, there was a span of 18 bases. This CDR3 has 12 residues. CDR3 amino acids: CASAPLRGWAFF. The CDR3 DNA follows: TGTGCCAGCGCTCCTCTAAGGGGGTGGGCTTTCTTT.

This clonotype appeared many times. J is TRBJ2-7 and V is TRBV25-1; D not resolved. The CDR3 has 12 amino acids. The V gene lost 4 bases and the J gene lost 3 bases, with 7 bases spanning the gap. The V gene's germline CDR1 is MGHDK and CDR2 SYGVNS. The CDR3 region has the DNA TGTGCCAGCAGTGGCCGGATCTACGAGCAGTACTTC. This encodes CASSGRIYEQYF.

This clonotype was counted at least ten times. The V gene is TRBV5-1, the J gene TRBJ1-1; 9 nucleotides match TRBD1. Germline CDR1 is SGHRS and CDR2 is YFSETQ. The junction had 11 bases not matched to a gene; V was cut back by 4 bases and J by 1 base. This CDR3 is built from 17 residues. In DNA, the CDR3 is TGCGCCAGCAGCCGCCGACAGGGGGTGGGTTGGAACACTGAAGCTTTCTTT. Translation gives CASSRRQGVGWNTEAFF.

The chain has TRBV5-1 and TRBJ2-7; perhaps TRBD2 as D (6 bases). Deletions cut 4 bases from V and 6 bases from J, with 20 bases between. There are 15 residues in the CDR3. The germline V gene has CDR1 SGHRS and CDR2 YFSETQ. CDR3 nucleotides: TGCGCCAGCAGCCCCTTCGTGGGGACTCTGGGCGAGCAGTACTTC. It encodes CASSPFVGTLGEQYF.

This clonotype was seen a handful of times. The chain couples TRBV7-2 to TRBJ2-7, with D tentatively TRBD1 (6 bases). CDR3 length: 14 amino acids. Germline V gives CDR1 SGHTA, CDR2 FQGNSA. V lost 0 bases and J lost 4, with 10 bases in between. CDR3: CASSLAHRVYEQYF. As DNA, the CDR3 is TGTGCCAGCAGCTTAGCGCACAGGGTGTACGAGCAGTACTTC.

This clonotype was counted ten times or more. The V and J genes are TRBV29-1 and TRBJ1-2, with a tentative D call TRBD1 (6 bases). The CDR3 is made up of 14 amino acids. Germline V lookup: CDR1 SQVTM, CDR2 ANQGSEA. V was pared by 4 bases and J by 8 bases, with 20 bases between. CDR3: CSVANAQGYGGYTF. The CDR3 DNA reads as TGCAGCGTTGCTAACGCACAGGGCTACGGGGGCTACACCTTC.

This clonotype was seen repeatedly, ten times or more. The chain is built from TRBV7-2 and TRBJ2-5; D gene ambiguous. CDR1 SGHTA and CDR2 FQGNSA come from the germline V gene. The CDR3 consists of 13 residues. V gave up 6 bases and J gave up 3 bases, with 11 bases separating them. CDR3 sequence reads: CASSSFSKETQYF. DNA of the CDR3: TGTGCCAGCAGTTCGTTCAGCAAAGAGACCCAGTACTTC. The entire variable domain, with the rest obtained from reference TRBV7-2 and TRBJ2-5, is as follows: GAGVSQSPSNKVTEKGKDVELRCDPISGHTALYWYRQSLGQGLEFLIYFQGNSAPDKSGLPSDRFSAERTGGSVSTLTIQRTQQEDSAVYLCASSSFSKETQYFGPGTRLLVL.

This chain joins TRBV20-1 and TRBJ2-5, with 8 positions matching TRBD2. Germline CDR1 DFQATT, CDR2 SNEGSKA (reference sequence). The V segment lost 1 base and the J segment 1 base; nucleotides outside the gene matches: 5. The CDR3 has 15 amino acids. CDR3 sequence reads: CSARVLAAFQETQYF. The CDR3 DNA sequence: TGCAGTGCTAGAGTACTAGCGGCCTTCCAAGAGACCCAGTACTTC.

This clonotype has at least ten counts. This chain links TRBV20-1 with TRBJ2-3; 10 bases line up with TRBD2. CDR1 and CDR2 from the germline V gene are DFQATT and SNEGSKA (reference sequence). The CDR3 extends over 16 amino acids. The junction had 7 bases not matched to a gene; V was cut back by 0 bases and J by 4 bases. CDR3 sequence (DNA): TGCAGTGCTAGAGATCGAAGCGGGAGGGCCTCAGATACGCAGTATTTT. It specifies CSARDRSGRASDTQYF.

This clonotype was observed many times. V usage is TRBV3-1 and J usage is TRBJ1-2, with a weak D call TRBD1 (5 bases). Germline CDR1 reads LGHDT; CDR2 reads YNNKEL (reference sequence). The V gene lost 4 bases and the J gene lost 4 bases, with 16 bases spanning the gap. The CDR3 has 15 residues. The CDR3 is CASSPKAQGSYGYTF. In DNA, the CDR3 is TGTGCCAGCAGCCCCAAGGCGCAGGGATCCTATGGCTACACCTTC.

In its sample, this clonotype is medium-sized. The genes are TRBV5-6 and TRBJ2-5; 9 bases are a match to TRBD1. Germline CDR1 is SGHDT and CDR2 is YYEEEE. The ends lost 3 bases at V and 5 bases at J; junction bases unmatched: 2. The length of the CDR3 is 13 residues. This CDR3 reads CASSYDRGETQYF. In DNA, the CDR3 is TGTGCCAGCAGCTACGACAGGGGGGAGACCCAGTACTTC. Variable domain in full (rest from reference TRBV5-6 and TRBJ2-5): DAGVTQSPTHLIKTRGQQVTLRCSPKSGHDTVSWYQQALGQGPQFIFQYYEEEERQRGNFPDRFSGHQFPNYSSELNVNALLLGDSALYLCASSYDRGETQYFGPGTRLLVL.

Ten or more counts support this clonotype. The chain is built from TRBV27 and TRBJ2-1; D is undetermined. Trimming cost V 8 bases and J 15 bases, with 17 bases left between them. CDR1 is MNHEY, CDR2 SMNVEV, per germline (reference sequence). The CDR3 totals 11 residues. The CDR3 reads CASSSVGRVFF. In DNA form, the CDR3 reads TGTGCCAGCTCCTCAGTGGGTCGTGTGTTCTTC.

This clonotype was seen a few times. V and J are TRBV20-1 and TRBJ2-7; D is unresolved. Germline lookup yields CDR1 DFQATT and CDR2 SNEGSKA (reference sequence). The V gene lost 5 bases and the J gene lost 3 bases, with 5 bases spanning the gap. The CDR3 spans 10 residues. In DNA, the CDR3 is TGCAGTGCTTCCAACTACGAGCAGTACTTC. The encoded protein is CSASNYEQYF.

The chain has TRBV18 and TRBJ2-4; D possibly corresponds to TRBD2 (6 bases). The CDR3 consists of 16 residues. The V gene lost 5 bases and the J gene lost 8 bases, with 22 bases spanning the gap. Germline V gene sequence: CDR1 KGHSH, CDR2 LQKENI. The CDR3 protein is CASSSLPQGGLDIQYF. The CDR3 coding sequence is TGTGCCAGCTCATCCCTCCCGCAGGGAGGATTGGACATTCAGTACTTC.

The chain has TRBV2 and TRBJ2-5; no clear D gene. CDR3 length: 13 amino acids. V lost 2 bases and J lost 4, with 8 bases in between. From germline, CDR1 is SNHLY and CDR2 FYNNEI. The CDR3, as DNA: TGTGCCAGCAGTGAATATATGAGAGAGACCCAGTACTTC. Protein: CASSEYMRETQYF.

Many counts were recorded for this clonotype. The chain uses TRBV7-9 and TRBJ2-7; 8 nucleotides align to TRBD2. CDR1 and CDR2 (germline): SEHNR, FQNEAQ (reference sequence). This CDR3 comprises 14 residues. With 6 bases clipped from V and 0 bases from J, the junction kept 4 bases outside the gene matches. The CDR3 DNA follows: TGTGCCAGCAGGAAGCGGGAGAGCTCCTACGAGCAGTACTTC. Protein: CASRKRESSYEQYF.